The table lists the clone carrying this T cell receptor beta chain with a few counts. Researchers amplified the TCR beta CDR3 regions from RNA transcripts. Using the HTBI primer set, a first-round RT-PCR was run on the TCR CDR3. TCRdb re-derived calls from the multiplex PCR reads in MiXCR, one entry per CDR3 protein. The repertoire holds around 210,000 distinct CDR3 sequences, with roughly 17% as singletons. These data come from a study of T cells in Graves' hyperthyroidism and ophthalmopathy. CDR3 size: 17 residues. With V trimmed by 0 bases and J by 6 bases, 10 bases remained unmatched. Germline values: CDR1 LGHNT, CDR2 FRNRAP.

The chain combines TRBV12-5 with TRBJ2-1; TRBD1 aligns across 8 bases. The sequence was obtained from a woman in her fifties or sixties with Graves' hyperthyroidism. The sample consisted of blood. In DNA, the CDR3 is TGTGCTAGTGGTTTGGTAATCACCGGGACAGGTAGCAATGAGCAGTTCTTC. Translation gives CASGLVITGTGSNEQFF.